A selection of T cell receptor beta chains follows, all from one sample in a study of T cell responses to AZD1222 COVID-19 vaccine. The data were produced by immunoSEQ multiplex PCR, yet TCRdb's version contains in-frame clones alone and is incomplete. Found here are 85,000 to 100,000 clones, about 89% of them singletons; the top ten hold around 8.4%. The starting material was peripheral blood, obtained 28 days after the second AZD1222 dose. The source is an adult who received the AZD1222 COVID-19 vaccine. CDR3s include the opening cysteine and the closing phenylalanine or tryptophan. The D gene is left open where the match is weak.

cdr3_aa	cdr3_nt	j_call	d_call	v_call
CASSYSGLLNTGELFF	TGTGCCAGCAGTTACTCCGGCCTCCTAAACACCGGGGAGCTGTTTTTT	TRBJ2-2	-	TRBV6-2/TRBV6-3
CASSLARPGELFF	TGCGCCAGCAGCTTGGCTCGGCCCGGGGAGCTGTTTTTT	TRBJ2-2	-	TRBV5-1
CASSLDRTGVYYEQYF	TGTGCCAGCAGCTTAGATCGGACAGGGGTTTACTACGAGCAGTACTTC	TRBJ2-7	TRBD1	TRBV11-2
CASSSPRGSGANVLTF	TGTGCCAGCAGTTCCCCCAGGGGGTCTGGGGCCAACGTCCTGACTTTC	TRBJ2-6	TRBD1	TRBV27
CSVGRWREPRETQYF	TGCAGCGTTGGGAGGTGGCGGGAGCCCCGTGAGACCCAGTACTTC	TRBJ2-5	TRBD2	TRBV29-1
CASSISHVGRAGGNEQYF	TGTGCCAGTAGTATAAGTCACGTAGGGAGAGCGGGAGGCAACGAGCAGTACTTC	TRBJ2-7	TRBD2	TRBV19
CAISDQGTEAFF	TGTGCCATCAGTGACCAGGGAACTGAAGCTTTCTTT	TRBJ1-1	-	TRBV10-3
CASSTHWNGNEQFF	TGTGCCAGCAGTACCCACTGGAACGGGAATGAGCAGTTCTTC	TRBJ2-1	-	TRBV27
CASRKGLTSNQPQHF	TGTGCCAGCAGGAAAGGACTGACTAGCAATCAGCCCCAGCATTTT	TRBJ1-5	-	TRBV28
CASSPDRIYGYTF	TGTGCCAGCAGCCCAGACAGGATCTATGGCTACACCTTC	TRBJ1-2	-	TRBV7-2
CASSLGQGNTGELFF	TGCGCCAGCAGCTTAGGACAGGGGAACACCGGGGAGCTGTTTTTT	TRBJ2-2	TRBD1	TRBV5-1